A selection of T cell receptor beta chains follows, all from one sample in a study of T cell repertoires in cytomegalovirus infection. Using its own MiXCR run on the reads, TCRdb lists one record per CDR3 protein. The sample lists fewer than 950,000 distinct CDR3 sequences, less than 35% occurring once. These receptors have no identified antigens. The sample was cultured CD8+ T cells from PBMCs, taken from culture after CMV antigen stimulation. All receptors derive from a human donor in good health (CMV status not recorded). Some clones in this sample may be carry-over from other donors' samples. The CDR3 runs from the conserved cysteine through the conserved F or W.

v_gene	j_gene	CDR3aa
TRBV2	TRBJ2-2	CASIRQGVGELFF
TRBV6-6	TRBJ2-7	CASSSRAIYEQYF
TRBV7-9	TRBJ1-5	CASSSPRGDQPQHF
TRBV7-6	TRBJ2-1	CASSLADFRRTSYNEQFF
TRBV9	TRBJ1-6	CASSVDEGNSPLHF
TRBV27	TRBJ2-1	CASSMTSGGLSYNEQFF
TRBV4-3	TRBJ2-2	CASSQARRATGELFF
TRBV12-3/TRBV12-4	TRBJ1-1	CASSKIGGNTEAFF
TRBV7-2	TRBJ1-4	CASSAPGQPNEKLFF
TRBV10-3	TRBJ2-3	CATSGGAADTQYF
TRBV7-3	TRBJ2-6	CASSLRAGADLKVPGANVLTF
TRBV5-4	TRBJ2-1	CASRSQGAGEGNEQFF
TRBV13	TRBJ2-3	CASSSELASTDTQYF
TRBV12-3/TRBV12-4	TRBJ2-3	CASSFRLADSTDTQYF